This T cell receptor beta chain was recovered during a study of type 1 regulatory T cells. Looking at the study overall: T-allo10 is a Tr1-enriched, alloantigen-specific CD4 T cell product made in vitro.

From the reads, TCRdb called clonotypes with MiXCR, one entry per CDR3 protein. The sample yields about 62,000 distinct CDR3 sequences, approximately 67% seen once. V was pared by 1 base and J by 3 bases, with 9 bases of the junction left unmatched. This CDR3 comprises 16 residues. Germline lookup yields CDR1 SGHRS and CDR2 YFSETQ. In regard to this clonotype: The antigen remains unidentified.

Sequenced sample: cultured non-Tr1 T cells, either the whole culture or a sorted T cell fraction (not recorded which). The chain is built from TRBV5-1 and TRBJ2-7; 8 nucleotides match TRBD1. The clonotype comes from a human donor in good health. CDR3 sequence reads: CASSLKADRGRYEQYF. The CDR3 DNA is TGCGCCAGCAGCTTGAAGGCTGACAGGGGCCGCTACGAGCAGTACTTC. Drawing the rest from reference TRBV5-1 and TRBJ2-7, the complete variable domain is KAGVTQTPRYLIKTRGQQVTLSCSPISGHRSVSWYQQTPGQGLQFLFEYFSETQRNKGNFPGRFSGRQFSNSRSEMNVSTLELGDSALYLCASSLKADRGRYEQYFGPGTRLTVT.